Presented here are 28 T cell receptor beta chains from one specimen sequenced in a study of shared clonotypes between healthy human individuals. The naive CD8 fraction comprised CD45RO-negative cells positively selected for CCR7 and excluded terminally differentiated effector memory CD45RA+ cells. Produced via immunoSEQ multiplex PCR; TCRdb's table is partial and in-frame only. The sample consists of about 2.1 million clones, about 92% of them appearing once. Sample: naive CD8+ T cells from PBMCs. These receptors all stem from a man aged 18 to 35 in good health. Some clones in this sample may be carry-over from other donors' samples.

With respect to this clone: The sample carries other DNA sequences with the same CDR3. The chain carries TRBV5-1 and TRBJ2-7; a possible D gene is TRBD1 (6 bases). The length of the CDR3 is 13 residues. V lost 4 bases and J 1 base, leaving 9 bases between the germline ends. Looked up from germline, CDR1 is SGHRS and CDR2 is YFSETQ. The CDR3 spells CASSPGQSYEQYF. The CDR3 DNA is TGCGCCAGCAGCCCCGGACAGTCCTACGAGCAGTACTTC.

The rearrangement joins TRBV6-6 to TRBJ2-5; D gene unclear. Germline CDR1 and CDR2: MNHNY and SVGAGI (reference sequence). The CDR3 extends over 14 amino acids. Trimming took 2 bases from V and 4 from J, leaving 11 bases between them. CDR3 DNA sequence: TGTGCCAGCAGTTACAGTACCCCCCGAGAGACCCAGTACTTC. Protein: CASSYSTPRETQYF.

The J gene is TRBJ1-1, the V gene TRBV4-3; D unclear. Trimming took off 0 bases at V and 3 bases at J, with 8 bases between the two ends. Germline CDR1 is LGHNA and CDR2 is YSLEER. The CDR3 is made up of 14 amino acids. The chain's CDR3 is CASSQERYHTEAFF. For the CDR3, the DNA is TGCGCCAGCAGCCAAGAAAGGTATCACACTGAAGCTTTCTTT.

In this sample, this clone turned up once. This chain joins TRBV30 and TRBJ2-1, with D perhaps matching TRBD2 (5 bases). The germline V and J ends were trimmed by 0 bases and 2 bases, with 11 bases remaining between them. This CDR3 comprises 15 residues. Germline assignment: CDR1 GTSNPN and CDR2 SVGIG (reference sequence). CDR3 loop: CAWSVTLAAYNEQFF. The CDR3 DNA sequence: TGTGCCTGGAGTGTAACGCTAGCTGCCTACAATGAGCAGTTCTTC.

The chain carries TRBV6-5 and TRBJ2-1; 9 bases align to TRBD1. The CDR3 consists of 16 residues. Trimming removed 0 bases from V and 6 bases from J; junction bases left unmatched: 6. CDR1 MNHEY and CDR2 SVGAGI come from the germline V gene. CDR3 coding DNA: TGTGCCAGCAGTTACTCAATCGGGACAGGGTTCAATGAGCAGTTCTTC. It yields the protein CASSYSIGTGFNEQFF.

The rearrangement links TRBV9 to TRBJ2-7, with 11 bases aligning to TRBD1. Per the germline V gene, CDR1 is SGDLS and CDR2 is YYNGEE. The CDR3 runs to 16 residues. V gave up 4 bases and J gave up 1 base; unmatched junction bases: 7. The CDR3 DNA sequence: TGTGCCAGCAGCAATCCGGGACAGGGGGGATCCTACGAGCAGTACTTC. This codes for CASSNPGQGGSYEQYF.

The CDR3 loop reads CASSLGLAGGETQYF. In nucleotides, the CDR3 is TGTGCCAGCAGCCTTGGACTAGCGGGTGGGGAGACCCAGTACTTC. This rearrangement joins TRBV5-8 to TRBJ2-5; 11 nucleotides agree with TRBD2. The germline V gene encodes CDR1 SGHTS and CDR2 YDEGEE. The J segment lost 5 bases and the V segment lost 4 bases, leaving 7 bases of the junction unmatched. This CDR3 has 15 residues.

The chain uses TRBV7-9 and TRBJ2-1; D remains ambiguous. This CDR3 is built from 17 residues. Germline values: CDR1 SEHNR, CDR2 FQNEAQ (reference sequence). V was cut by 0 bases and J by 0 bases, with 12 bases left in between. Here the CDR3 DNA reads TGTGCCAGCAGCTTAGCGACACAATTGGGCTCCTACAATGAGCAGTTCTTC. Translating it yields CASSLATQLGSYNEQFF.

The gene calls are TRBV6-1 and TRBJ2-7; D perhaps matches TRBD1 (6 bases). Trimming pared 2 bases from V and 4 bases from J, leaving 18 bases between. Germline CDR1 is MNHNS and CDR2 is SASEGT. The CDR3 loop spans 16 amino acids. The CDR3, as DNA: TGTGCCAGCAGTGAACCCGAGCAGGGGAGCTGGTACGAGCAGTACTTC. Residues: CASSEPEQGSWYEQYF.

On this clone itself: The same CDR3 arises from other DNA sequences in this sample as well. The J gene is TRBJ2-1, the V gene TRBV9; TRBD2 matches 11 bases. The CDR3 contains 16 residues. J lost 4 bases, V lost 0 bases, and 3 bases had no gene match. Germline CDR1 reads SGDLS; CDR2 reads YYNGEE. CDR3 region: CASSVGLAGNYNEQFF. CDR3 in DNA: TGTGCCAGCAGCGTAGGACTAGCGGGAAATTACAATGAGCAGTTCTTC.

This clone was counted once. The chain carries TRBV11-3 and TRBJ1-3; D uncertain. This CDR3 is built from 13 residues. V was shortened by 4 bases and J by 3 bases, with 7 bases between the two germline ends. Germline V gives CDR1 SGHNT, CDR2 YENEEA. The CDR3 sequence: CASSSKFGNTIYF. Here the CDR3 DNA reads TGTGCCAGCAGCTCCAAGTTTGGAAACACCATATATTTT.

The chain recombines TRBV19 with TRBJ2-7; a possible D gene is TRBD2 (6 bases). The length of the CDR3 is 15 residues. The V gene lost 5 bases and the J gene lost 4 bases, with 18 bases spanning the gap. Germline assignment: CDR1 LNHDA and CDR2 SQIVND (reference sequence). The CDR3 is CASSPRTNLGYEQYF. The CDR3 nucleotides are TGTGCCAGTAGTCCCCGGACTAACCTCGGGTACGAGCAGTACTTC.

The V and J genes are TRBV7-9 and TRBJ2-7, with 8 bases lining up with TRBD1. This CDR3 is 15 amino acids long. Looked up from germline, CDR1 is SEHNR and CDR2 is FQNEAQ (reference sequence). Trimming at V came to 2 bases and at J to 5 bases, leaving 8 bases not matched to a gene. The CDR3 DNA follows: TGTGCCAGCAGCTTACTGACAGGGGCTTATGACGAGCAGTACTTC. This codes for CASSLLTGAYDEQYF.

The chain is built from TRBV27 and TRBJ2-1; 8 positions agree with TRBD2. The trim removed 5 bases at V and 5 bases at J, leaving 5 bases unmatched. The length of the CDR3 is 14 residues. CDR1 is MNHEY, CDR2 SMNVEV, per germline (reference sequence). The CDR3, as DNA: TGTGCCAGCAGTCGGGGGGGGGCGGACAATGAGCAGTTCTTC. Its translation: CASSRGGADNEQFF.

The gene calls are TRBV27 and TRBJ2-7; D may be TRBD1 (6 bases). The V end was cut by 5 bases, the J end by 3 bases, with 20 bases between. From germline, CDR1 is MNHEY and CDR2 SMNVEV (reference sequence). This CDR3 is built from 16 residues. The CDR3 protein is CASSPPPSWGHYEQYF. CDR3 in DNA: TGTGCCAGCAGTCCCCCCCCGAGTTGGGGGCACTACGAGCAGTACTTC.

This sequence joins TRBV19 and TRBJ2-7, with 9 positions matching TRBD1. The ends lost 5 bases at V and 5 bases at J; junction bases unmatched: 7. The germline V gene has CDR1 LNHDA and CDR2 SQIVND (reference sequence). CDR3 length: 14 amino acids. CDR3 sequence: CASSYRDRAHEQYF. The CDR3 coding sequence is TGTGCCAGTAGTTACCGGGACAGGGCCCACGAGCAGTACTTC.

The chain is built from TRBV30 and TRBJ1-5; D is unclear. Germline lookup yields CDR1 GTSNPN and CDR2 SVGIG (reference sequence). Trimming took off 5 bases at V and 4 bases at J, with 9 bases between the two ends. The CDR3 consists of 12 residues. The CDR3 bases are TGTGCCTGGGGTTGGGGTAATCAGCCCCAGCATTTT. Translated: CAWGWGNQPQHF.

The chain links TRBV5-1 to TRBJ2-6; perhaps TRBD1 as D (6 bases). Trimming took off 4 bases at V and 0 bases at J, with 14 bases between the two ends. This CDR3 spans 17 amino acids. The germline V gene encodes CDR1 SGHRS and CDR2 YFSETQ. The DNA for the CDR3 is TGCGCCAGCAGCCCAAGGACAGCTAGCTCTGGGGCCAACGTCCTGACTTTC. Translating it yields CASSPRTASSGANVLTF.

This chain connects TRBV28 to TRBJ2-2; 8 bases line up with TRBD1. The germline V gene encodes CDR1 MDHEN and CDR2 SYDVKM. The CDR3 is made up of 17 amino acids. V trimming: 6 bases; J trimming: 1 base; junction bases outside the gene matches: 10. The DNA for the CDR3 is TGTGCCAGCAGCTCGCCTTCGGACAGGGAGAACACCGGGGAGCTGTTTTTT. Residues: CASSSPSDRENTGELFF.

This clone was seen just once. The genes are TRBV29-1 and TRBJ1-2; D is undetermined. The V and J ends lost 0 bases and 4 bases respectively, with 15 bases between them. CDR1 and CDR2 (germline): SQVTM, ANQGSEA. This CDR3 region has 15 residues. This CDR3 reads CSVEDGLAGTYGYTF. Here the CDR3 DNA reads TGCAGCGTTGAAGATGGACTCGCGGGAACCTATGGCTACACCTTC.

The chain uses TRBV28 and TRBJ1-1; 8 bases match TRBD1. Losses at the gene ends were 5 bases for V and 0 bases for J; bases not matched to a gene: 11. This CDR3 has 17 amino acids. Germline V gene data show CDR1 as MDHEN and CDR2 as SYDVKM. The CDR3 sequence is CASSQPRTGFMNTEAFF. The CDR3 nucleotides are TGTGCCAGCAGTCAACCTCGGACAGGGTTCATGAACACTGAAGCTTTCTTT.

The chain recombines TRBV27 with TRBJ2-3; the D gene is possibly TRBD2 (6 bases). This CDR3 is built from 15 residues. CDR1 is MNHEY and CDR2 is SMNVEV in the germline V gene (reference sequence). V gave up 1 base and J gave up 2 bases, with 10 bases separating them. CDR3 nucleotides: TGTGCCAGCAGTTTATTTGGAGGGATCACAGATACGCAGTATTTT. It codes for CASSLFGGITDTQYF.

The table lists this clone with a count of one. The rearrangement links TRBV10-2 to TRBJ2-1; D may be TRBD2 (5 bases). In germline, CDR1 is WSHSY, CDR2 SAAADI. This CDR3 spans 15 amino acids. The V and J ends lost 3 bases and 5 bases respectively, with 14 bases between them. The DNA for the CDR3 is TGCGCCAGCAGTGACGGGGTGGGCTACCACAATGAGCAGTTCTTC. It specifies CASSDGVGYHNEQFF.

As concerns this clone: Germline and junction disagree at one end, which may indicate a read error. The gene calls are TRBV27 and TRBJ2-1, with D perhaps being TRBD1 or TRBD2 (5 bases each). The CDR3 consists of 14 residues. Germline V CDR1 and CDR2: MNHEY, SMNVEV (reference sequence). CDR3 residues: CASSLSGPPNEQFF. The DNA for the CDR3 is TGTGCCAGCAGTCTATCGGGGCCTCCCAATGAGCAGTTCTTC.

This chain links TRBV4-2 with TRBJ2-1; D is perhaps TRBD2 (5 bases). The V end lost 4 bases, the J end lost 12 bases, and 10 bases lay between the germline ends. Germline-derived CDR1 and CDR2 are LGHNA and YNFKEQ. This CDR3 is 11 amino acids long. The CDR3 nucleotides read TGTGCCAGCAGCCCGGGAACTTGGCAGTTCTTC. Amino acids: CASSPGTWQFF.

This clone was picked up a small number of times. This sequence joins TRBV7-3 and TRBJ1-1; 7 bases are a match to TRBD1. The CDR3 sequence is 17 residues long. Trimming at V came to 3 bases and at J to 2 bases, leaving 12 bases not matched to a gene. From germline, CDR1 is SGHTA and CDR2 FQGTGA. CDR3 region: CASSFLNRGQYNTEAFF. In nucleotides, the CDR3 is TGTGCCAGCAGCTTCCTTAATAGGGGACAGTACAACACTGAAGCTTTCTTT.

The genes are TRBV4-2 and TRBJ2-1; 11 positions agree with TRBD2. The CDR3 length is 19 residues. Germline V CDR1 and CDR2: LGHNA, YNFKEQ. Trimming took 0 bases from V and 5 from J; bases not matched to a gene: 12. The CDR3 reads CASSQEEMIAGGDDNEQFF. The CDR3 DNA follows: TGTGCCAGCAGCCAAGAGGAAATGATAGCGGGAGGGGATGACAATGAGCAGTTCTTC.

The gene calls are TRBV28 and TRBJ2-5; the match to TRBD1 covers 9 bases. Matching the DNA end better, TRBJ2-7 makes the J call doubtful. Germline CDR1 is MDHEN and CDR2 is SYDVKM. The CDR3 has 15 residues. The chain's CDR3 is CASSPLGTGLYEQYF. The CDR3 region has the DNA TGTGCCAGCAGTCCTCTGGGGACAGGGCTCTACGAGCAGTACTTC.